This passage covers 27 T cell receptor beta chains from one sample sequenced in a study of T cells in localized non-small cell lung cancer (TCRdb year 2020). Libraries were prepared through the immunoSEQ multiplex PCR assay. Entries here come from immuneACCESS through TCRdb and include only in-frame sequences with V and J called. Some clones fail to appear in such tables; in the studies checked, an unresolved V gene covers under half of the shortfall, and the cause of the remainder is unknown. This sample is represented by 90,000 to 95,000 clones; about nine tenths of them were singletons. The ten largest clones capture about 16% of the sample. The source was peripheral blood, collected before any cancer treatment. These TCRs come from a man between 40 and 70 years old with stage I squamous cell lung carcinoma.

The chain employs TRBV15 and TRBJ1-1; D gene ambiguous. The CDR3 extends over 15 amino acids. Trimming shortened V by 11 bases and J by 1 base, and 20 bases separated the two germline ends. Germline V CDR1 and CDR2: LNHNV, YYDKDF (reference sequence). The CDR3, as DNA: TGTGCCTCCGGGGAGGCAGTGCGGGAGAACACTGAAGCTTTCTTT. Amino acids: CASGEAVRENTEAFF. Based on the CDR3 plus reference TRBV15 and TRBJ1-1, the full variable domain is DAMVIQNPRYQVTQFGKPVTLSCSQTLNHNVMYWYQQKSSQAPKLLFHYYDKDFNNEADTPDNFQSRRPNTSFCFLDIRSPGLGDTAMYLCASGEAVRENTEAFFGQGTRLTVV.

The V gene is TRBV7-9, the J gene TRBJ1-1, with D possibly being TRBD1 (5 bases). The V end was cut by 8 bases, the J end by 10 bases, with 20 bases between. The CDR3 contains 13 residues. The V gene's germline CDR1 is SEHNR and CDR2 FQNEAQ (reference sequence). The CDR3 DNA sequence: TGTGCCAGCCTAGCTCTTTTAGGGGCTGGAGCTTTCTTT. It yields the protein CASLALLGAGAFF.

This clone was detected only once. The chain has TRBV5-8 and TRBJ2-5; 11 nucleotides line up with TRBD2. Germline V gives CDR1 SGHTS, CDR2 YDEGEE. The CDR3 sequence is 16 residues long. The ends lost 6 bases at V and 5 bases at J; junction bases unmatched: 12. CDR3 sequence: CASTPGTSGRGETQYF. The CDR3 coding sequence is TGTGCCAGCACCCCAGGGACTAGCGGAAGGGGGGAGACCCAGTACTTC.

V and J are TRBV7-2 and TRBJ1-5, with no clear D. The CDR3 covers 13 residues. Per germline, CDR1 SGHTA and CDR2 FQGNSA. V lost 4 bases and J lost 7, with 11 bases in between. The DNA for the CDR3 is TGTGCCAGCAGCTCGACGCTTGACCAGCCCCAGCATTTT. Protein product: CASSSTLDQPQHF.

The J gene is TRBJ2-5, the V gene TRBV2; no clear D gene. The CDR3 has 16 residues. Trimming took 6 bases from V and 0 from J, leaving 17 bases between them. In germline, CDR1 is SNHLY, CDR2 FYNNEI. CDR3 DNA: TGTGCCAGCAGCCTCGATCCGGAGTCGTACCAAGAGACCCAGTACTTC. It yields the protein CASSLDPESYQETQYF.

The gene calls are TRBV7-9 and TRBJ2-2; D is unresolved. Germline V gene data show CDR1 as SEHNR and CDR2 as FQNEAQ (reference sequence). The CDR3 length is 10 residues. Trimming removed 10 bases at V and 5 bases at J, with 5 bases between. The CDR3 region has the DNA TGTGCCATTTCGACCGGGGAGCTGTTTTTT. Protein: CAISTGELFF. Using reference TRBV7-9 and TRBJ2-2 for the parts outside the CDR3, the full variable domain is DTGVSQNPRHKITKRGQNVTFRCDPISEHNRLYWYRQTLGQGPEFLTYFQNEAQLEKSRLLSDRFSAERPKGSFSTLEIQRTEQGDSAMYLCAISTGELFFGEGSRLTVL.

The genes are TRBV6-5 and TRBJ2-7; TRBD1 matches at 7 bases. CDR3 length equals 15 residues. From germline, CDR1 is MNHEY and CDR2 SVGAGI. Trimming cost V 7 bases and J 3 bases; bases outside gene matches: 12. As DNA, the CDR3 is TGTGCCAGCACCTCAGAGGCCGCAGGGGGCTACGAGCAGTACTTC. Translating gives CASTSEAAGGYEQYF.

As for this clone: The same CDR3 can be traced to other DNA sequences in this sample. V gene TRBV6-6 combines with J gene TRBJ1-2, with TRBD1 matching over 9 bases. J lost 4 bases, V lost 4 bases, and 1 base had no gene match. CDR3 length: 13 amino acids. Germline assignment: CDR1 MNHNY and CDR2 SVGAGI (reference sequence). Written as DNA, the CDR3 is TGTGCCAGCAGTTCGGGACAGGGCTATGGCTACACCTTC. Translation gives CASSSGQGYGYTF.

This clone is a singleton in its sample. The V and J genes are TRBV21-1 and TRBJ2-3; no DNA check was done on the table's D call, TRBD2. TRBV21-1 corresponds to a pseudogene. CDR3 size: 19 residues. CDR3 DNA sequence: TGTGCCAGCAGCAAAGCCCGTCTGACTAGCGGGGGGATCACAGATACGCAGTATTTT. Its translation is CASSKARLTSGGITDTQYF.

V and J are TRBV5-1 and TRBJ1-1; 7 bases are shared with TRBD1. CDR1 SGHRS and CDR2 YFSETQ come from the germline V gene. The CDR3 is 15 residues long. Trimming at V came to 9 bases and at J to 2 bases, leaving 13 bases not matched to a gene. CDR3 residues: CATSKGDSLNTEAFF. The CDR3, as DNA: TGCGCCACCTCGAAGGGGGACAGCCTTAACACTGAAGCTTTCTTT.

The CDR3 nucleotides read TGTGCCAGCAGTTACTCGAGGACAGGGGGGACTGAAGCTTTCTTT. Translated, it gives CASSYSRTGGTEAFF. The rearrangement joins TRBV6-5 to TRBJ1-1; TRBD1 agrees at 10 bases. The CDR3 is 15 amino acids. The ends lost 0 bases at V and 5 bases at J; junction bases unmatched: 3. The germline V gene encodes CDR1 MNHEY and CDR2 SVGAGI.

The rearrangement links TRBV9 to TRBJ1-6; D unclear. The V end was cut by 0 bases, the J end by 11 bases, with 6 bases between. CDR3 length: 12 amino acids. The germline V gene has CDR1 SGDLS and CDR2 YYNGEE. The CDR3 region has the DNA TGTGCCAGCAGCGTAGAGGGTCCACCCCTCCACTTT. Amino acid sequence: CASSVEGPPLHF.

This clone has just one count. The V gene is TRBV7-2, the J gene TRBJ2-5; D not resolved. The V gene's germline CDR1 is SGHTA and CDR2 FQGNSA. Between the trimmed V and J ends, which lost 2 bases and 5 bases, there was a span of 9 bases. This CDR3 has 13 residues. The CDR3 sequence: CASSLPIIETQYF. As DNA, the CDR3 is TGTGCCAGCAGCTTACCAATCATCGAGACCCAGTACTTC.

This chain uses TRBV5-1 with TRBJ1-2; D not resolved. This CDR3 contains 15 residues. V shed 4 bases and J shed 1 base, with 14 bases lying between them. The germline V gene has CDR1 SGHRS and CDR2 YFSETQ. The CDR3 DNA is TGCGCCAGCAGCCGTACGCCTTGGAATAACTATGGCTACACCTTC. This gives the protein CASSRTPWNNYGYTF.

The count of this clone is one. The chain employs TRBV7-9 and TRBJ1-1; the match to TRBD1 covers 7 bases. J was trimmed by 0 bases and V by 6 bases; bases with no gene match: 4. The germline V gene encodes CDR1 SEHNR and CDR2 FQNEAQ (reference sequence). There are 14 residues in the CDR3. The CDR3 sequence is CASRPGTVNTEAFF. The CDR3 DNA is TGTGCCAGCAGACCCGGGACAGTGAACACTGAAGCTTTCTTT. The full variable domain, rest sourced from reference TRBV7-9 and TRBJ1-1, is DTGVSQNPRHKITKRGQNVTFRCDPISEHNRLYWYRQTLGQGPEFLTYFQNEAQLEKSRLLSDRFSAERPKGSFSTLEIQRTEQGDSAMYLCASRPGTVNTEAFFGQGTRLTVV.

J is TRBJ1-2 and V is TRBV2; 8 bases are shared with TRBD1. CDR3 length equals 14 residues. The V and J ends lost 7 bases and 7 bases, in that order; junction bases with no gene match: 11. In germline, CDR1 is SNHLY, CDR2 FYNNEI. As DNA, the CDR3 is TGTGCCAGCAATACTCGGACAGGGCAATCTGGCTACACCTTC. Its protein product is CASNTRTGQSGYTF.

The chain uses TRBV2 and TRBJ1-1, with a possible D match to TRBD1 (6 bases). Germline CDR1 is SNHLY and CDR2 is FYNNEI. Trimming pared 4 bases from V and 4 bases from J, leaving 10 bases between. The CDR3 is 13 residues long. CDR3 nucleotides: TGTGCCAGCAGTGCCGGGGGGCTCACTGAAGCTTTCTTT. Its translation: CASSAGGLTEAFF. Based on the CDR3 plus reference TRBV2 and TRBJ1-1, the full variable domain is EPEVTQTPSHQVTQMGQEVILRCVPISNHLYFYWYRQILGQKVEFLVSFYNNEISEKSEIFDDQFSVERPDGSNFTLKIRSTKLEDSAMYFCASSAGGLTEAFFGQGTRLTVV.

The V gene is TRBV6-5, the J gene TRBJ2-7; possibly TRBD1 for D (6 bases). The CDR3 has 15 residues. The V gene lost 7 bases and the J gene lost 6 bases, with 22 bases spanning the gap. CDR1 and CDR2 from the germline V gene are MNHEY and SVGAGI. This CDR3 reads CASTPTRTSGVEQYF. The CDR3, as DNA: TGTGCCAGCACCCCGACGAGAACCTCAGGGGTCGAGCAGTACTTC.

The chain has TRBV18 and TRBJ1-1, with 10 positions matching TRBD1. The CDR3 covers 15 residues. Germline V CDR1 and CDR2: KGHSH, LQKENI. After removal of 3 bases from V and 3 bases from J, the junction contained 4 bases not matched to a gene. The CDR3 nucleotides read TGTGCCAGCTCACCTATAGGACAGGGGGACACTGAAGCTTTCTTT. Translation gives CASSPIGQGDTEAFF.

J is TRBJ2-2 and V is TRBV15, with D unresolved. The length of the CDR3 is 14 residues. Trimming removed 3 bases from V and 3 bases from J, with 8 bases in between. The germline CDR1 and CDR2 sequences are LNHNV and YYDKDF (reference sequence). Written as DNA, the CDR3 is TGTGCCACCAGCAGTGCCCTCTACACCGGGGAGCTGTTTTTT. Protein sequence: CATSSALYTGELFF.

The V call is TRBV5-1, the J call TRBJ2-1, with 7 bases lining up with TRBD2. The J segment lost 6 bases and the V segment lost 0 bases, leaving 15 bases of the junction unmatched. CDR1 and CDR2 (germline): SGHRS, YFSETQ. The CDR3 consists of 18 residues. This CDR3 reads CASSLEPLGTSVSNEQFF. CDR3 nucleotides: TGCGCCAGCAGCTTGGAGCCACTTGGAACTAGCGTTAGCAATGAGCAGTTCTTC.

Remarks on this clone: At the DNA level, this CDR3 is encoded by other sequences in the same sample as well. The chain employs TRBV6-6 and TRBJ1-1; D is possibly TRBD1 (6 bases). Trimming shortened V by 6 bases and J by 2 bases, and 10 bases separated the two germline ends. Germline V gene lookup returns CDR1 MNHNY and CDR2 SVGAGI (reference sequence). The CDR3 length is 13 residues. The CDR3 protein is CASSRQVNTEAFF. The CDR3 region has the DNA TGTGCCAGCAGCCGACAGGTTAACACTGAAGCTTTCTTT.

The chain employs TRBV7-9 and TRBJ1-6, with D possibly matching TRBD1 (5 bases). Germline V lookup: CDR1 SEHNR, CDR2 FQNEAQ (reference sequence). Trimming took 4 bases from V and 9 from J, leaving 16 bases between them. The CDR3 extends over 15 amino acids. This chain's CDR3 is CASSSSTGTGSPLHF. As DNA, the CDR3 is TGTGCCAGCAGCTCGTCTACGGGGACCGGTTCACCCCTCCACTTT.

A single count supports this clone. The chain joins TRBV2 to TRBJ1-5; possibly TRBD1 for D (5 bases). Germline V gives CDR1 SNHLY, CDR2 FYNNEI. Trimming removed 6 bases at V and 3 bases at J, with 15 bases between. The CDR3 sequence is 15 residues long. The CDR3: CASRGGTLPNQPQHF. CDR3 DNA: TGTGCCAGCAGGGGGGGGACCCTTCCCAATCAGCCCCAGCATTTT.

J is TRBJ2-3 and V is TRBV5-1; 8 bases map to TRBD2. The length of the CDR3 is 18 residues. Germline assignment: CDR1 SGHRS and CDR2 YFSETQ. Unmatched junction bases numbered 14, after V lost 0 bases and J lost 5 bases. The chain's CDR3 is CASSLGRGGSGALDTQYF. The CDR3 nucleotides are TGCGCCAGCAGCTTGGGGAGAGGAGGTAGCGGGGCTCTAGATACGCAGTATTTT. Full variable domain (outside the CDR3, taken from reference TRBV5-1 and TRBJ2-3): KAGVTQTPRYLIKTRGQQVTLSCSPISGHRSVSWYQQTPGQGLQFLFEYFSETQRNKGNFPGRFSGRQFSNSRSEMNVSTLELGDSALYLCASSLGRGGSGALDTQYFGPGTRLTVL.

The sample holds a few counts of this clone. The chain joins TRBV9 to TRBJ1-2; 10 nucleotides match TRBD1. V lost 0 bases and J lost 4; bases outside the gene matches: 9. The CDR3 is made up of 17 amino acids. Germline V CDR1 and CDR2: SGDLS, YYNGEE. The CDR3, as DNA: TGTGCCAGCAGCGTAGAAGTTAGGGACAGGGGAGGCTATGGCTACACCTTC. Protein: CASSVEVRDRGGYGYTF.

This chain joins TRBV7-9 and TRBJ2-5, with D uncertain. V lost 3 bases to trimming and J lost 7 bases, with 6 bases between them. Germline assignment: CDR1 SEHNR and CDR2 FQNEAQ (reference sequence). This CDR3 comprises 11 residues. CDR3 region: CASSFGWTQYF. DNA for the CDR3: TGTGCCAGCAGCTTTGGGTGGACCCAGTACTTC.